The rows below give T cell receptor beta chains drawn from one sample of a study of T cell responses to AZD1222 COVID-19 vaccine. The data were produced by immunoSEQ multiplex PCR, yet TCRdb's version contains in-frame clones alone and is incomplete. The table has about 180,000 clones, around 89% seen once. The sequenced sample was peripheral blood, obtained 28 days after the second dose of the MenACWY control vaccine. Receptor source: an adult who received the MenACWY meningococcal vaccine as a control. The CDR3 runs from the conserved cysteine through the conserved F or W. Fields, in order: V gene, D gene, clone size, J gene, CDR3 protein, CDR3 DNA. D genes are given only for firm matches. Only part of the rows carry a size: once, few, many, or a class if the clone is expanded.

v_gene: TRBV6-5
d_gene: TRBD1
abundance: NA
j_gene: TRBJ1-2
CDR3aa: CASSPLWTGDGYTF
CDR3nt: TGTGCCAGCAGTCCCCTATGGACAGGGGATGGCTACACCTTC

v_gene: TRBV29-1
d_gene: NA
abundance: few
j_gene: TRBJ1-1
CDR3aa: CSVVEGRSGNTEAFF
CDR3nt: TGCAGCGTTGTTGAGGGGAGAAGTGGGAACACTGAAGCTTTCTTT

v_gene: TRBV28
d_gene: NA
abundance: once
j_gene: TRBJ1-5
CDR3aa: CASSSNGASNQPQHF
CDR3nt: TGTGCCAGCAGTTCAAATGGAGCAAGCAATCAGCCCCAGCATTTT

v_gene: TRBV15
d_gene: TRBD2
abundance: NA
j_gene: TRBJ2-5
CDR3aa: CAWASGRVTQETQYF
CDR3nt: TGTGCCTGGGCTAGCGGGAGGGTGACTCAAGAGACCCAGTACTTC

v_gene: TRBV5-1
d_gene: NA
abundance: NA
j_gene: TRBJ1-5
CDR3aa: CASSPSDSGNQPQHF
CDR3nt: TGCGCCAGCAGCCCGTCCGACAGTGGGAATCAGCCCCAGCATTTT

v_gene: TRBV11-2
d_gene: NA
abundance: NA
j_gene: TRBJ1-5
CDR3aa: CASSFDGILRQPQHF
CDR3nt: TGTGCCAGCAGCTTTGATGGGATTTTACGACAGCCCCAGCATTTT

v_gene: TRBV19
d_gene: NA
abundance: few
j_gene: TRBJ1-5
CDR3aa: CASSRGLRSPQHF
CDR3nt: TGTGCCAGTAGTAGGGGCCTAAGGTCGCCCCAGCATTTT

v_gene: TRBV6-5
d_gene: NA
abundance: NA
j_gene: TRBJ1-2
CDR3aa: CASTTAGAINYGYTF
CDR3nt: TGTGCCAGCACGACTGCAGGGGCCATTAACTATGGCTACACCTTC

v_gene: TRBV6-2/TRBV6-3
d_gene: TRBD2
abundance: NA
j_gene: TRBJ2-1
CDR3aa: CASSYDGGRAWAEQFF
CDR3nt: TGTGCCAGCAGTTACGACGGCGGGAGGGCCTGGGCTGAGCAGTTCTTC

v_gene: TRBV6-4
d_gene: NA
abundance: NA
j_gene: TRBJ1-5
CDR3aa: CASRYYRESNQPQHF
CDR3nt: TGTGCCAGCAGGTACTACAGGGAGAGCAATCAGCCCCAGCATTTT

v_gene: TRBV7-7
d_gene: TRBD1
abundance: NA
j_gene: TRBJ1-1
CDR3aa: CASSPGQVTEAFF
CDR3nt: TGTGCCAGCAGCCCAGGACAGGTCACTGAAGCTTTCTTT

v_gene: TRBV25-1
d_gene: NA
abundance: NA
j_gene: TRBJ1-1
CDR3aa: CASRKGYWGVTEAFF
CDR3nt: TGTGCCAGCAGGAAGGGCTATTGGGGGGTTACTGAAGCTTTCTTT

v_gene: TRBV9
d_gene: TRBD1
abundance: NA
j_gene: TRBJ1-1
CDR3aa: CASSVETGAFSEAFF
CDR3nt: TGTGCCAGCAGCGTAGAGACAGGGGCTTTTTCTGAAGCTTTCTTT

v_gene: TRBV7-2
d_gene: NA
abundance: NA
j_gene: TRBJ1-1
CDR3aa: CAEVNTEAFF
CDR3nt: TGTGCCGAGGTCAACACTGAAGCTTTCTTT

v_gene: TRBV19
d_gene: NA
abundance: NA
j_gene: TRBJ1-5
CDR3aa: CASSMSHSNQPQHF
CDR3nt: TGTGCCAGTAGTATGAGTCATAGCAATCAGCCCCAGCATTTT

v_gene: TRBV5-1
d_gene: NA
abundance: NA
j_gene: TRBJ1-2
CDR3aa: CASNGGAAPYGYTF
CDR3nt: TGCGCCAGCAATGGTGGGGCGGCGCCTTATGGCTACACCTTC

v_gene: TRBV2
d_gene: TRBD2
abundance: NA
j_gene: TRBJ2-2
CDR3aa: CAGSGSGTGELFF
CDR3nt: TGTGCCGGTAGCGGGAGCGGTACCGGGGAGCTGTTTTTT

v_gene: TRBV30
d_gene: NA
abundance: NA
j_gene: TRBJ1-1
CDR3aa: CAWNGYTEAFF
CDR3nt: TGTGCCTGGAACGGGTACACTGAAGCTTTCTTT

v_gene: TRBV20-1
d_gene: NA
abundance: NA
j_gene: TRBJ1-2
CDR3aa: CSASRGGYTF
CDR3nt: TGCAGTGCTAGCAGAGGAGGCTACACCTTC

v_gene: TRBV30
d_gene: TRBD2
abundance: NA
j_gene: TRBJ2-1
CDR3aa: CAWSALAGESEQFF
CDR3nt: TGTGCCTGGAGTGCTCTAGCGGGAGAGAGTGAGCAGTTCTTC

v_gene: TRBV7-9
d_gene: NA
abundance: NA
j_gene: TRBJ1-2
CDR3aa: CASSSSWGGPNGYGYTF
CDR3nt: TGTGCCAGCAGCTCGTCCTGGGGAGGGCCCAATGGGTATGGCTACACCTTC

v_gene: TRBV6-5
d_gene: NA
abundance: once
j_gene: TRBJ2-7
CDR3aa: CASSYSPPYEQYF
CDR3nt: TGTGCCAGCAGTTACTCTCCTCCCTACGAGCAGTACTTC

v_gene: TRBV5-1
d_gene: TRBD1
abundance: NA
j_gene: TRBJ2-7
CDR3aa: CASSLGAGGTYEQYF
CDR3nt: TGCGCCAGCAGCTTGGGGGCAGGGGGTACCTACGAGCAGTACTTC

v_gene: TRBV19
d_gene: TRBD2
abundance: NA
j_gene: TRBJ2-7
CDR3aa: CASKGREGVEQYF
CDR3nt: TGTGCCAGTAAGGGTCGGGAGGGGGTCGAGCAGTACTTC

v_gene: TRBV6-5
d_gene: TRBD1
abundance: NA
j_gene: TRBJ2-5
CDR3aa: CASRITGVQETQYF
CDR3nt: TGTGCCAGCAGGATCACAGGGGTACAAGAGACCCAGTACTTC

v_gene: TRBV5-6
d_gene: TRBD1
abundance: NA
j_gene: TRBJ1-5
CDR3aa: CASSRNRGSQPQHF
CDR3nt: TGTGCCAGCAGCCGGAACAGGGGAAGCCAGCCCCAGCATTTT

v_gene: TRBV21-1
d_gene: NA
abundance: once
j_gene: TRBJ1-5
CDR3aa: CASSQEGSPNQPQHF
CDR3nt: TGTGCCAGCAGCCAAGAGGGAAGCCCTAATCAGCCCCAGCATTTT

v_gene: TRBV7-2
d_gene: NA
abundance: NA
j_gene: TRBJ2-7
CDR3aa: CASSLAYQGGANIYEQYF
CDR3nt: TGTGCCAGCAGCTTAGCGTACCAGGGAGGAGCGAACATCTACGAGCAGTACTTC

v_gene: TRBV5-8
d_gene: NA
abundance: NA
j_gene: TRBJ2-7
CDR3aa: CASSFGRTANYEQYF
CDR3nt: TGTGCCAGCAGCTTTGGTAGGACAGCCAACTACGAGCAGTACTTC

v_gene: TRBV7-3
d_gene: NA
abundance: NA
j_gene: TRBJ2-5
CDR3aa: CASSLSGGSETQYF
CDR3nt: TGTGCCAGCAGCTTATCAGGGGGGTCGGAGACCCAGTACTTC

v_gene: TRBV9
d_gene: NA
abundance: NA
j_gene: TRBJ2-1
CDR3aa: CASSVDSGSSYNEQFF
CDR3nt: TGTGCCAGCAGCGTAGATTCCGGGAGCTCCTACAATGAGCAGTTCTTC

v_gene: TRBV6-4
d_gene: NA
abundance: once
j_gene: TRBJ1-1
CDR3aa: CASSEAVNTEAFF
CDR3nt: TGTGCCAGCAGTGAGGCGGTGAACACTGAAGCTTTCTTT

v_gene: TRBV19
d_gene: NA
abundance: NA
j_gene: TRBJ2-4
CDR3aa: CASSIDPFQGGIQYF
CDR3nt: TGTGCCAGTAGTATCGACCCCTTCCAGGGTGGCATTCAGTACTTC

v_gene: TRBV7-3
d_gene: NA
abundance: NA
j_gene: TRBJ2-7
CDR3aa: CASSSYRGEGYEQYF
CDR3nt: TGTGCCAGCAGCTCCTACCGGGGAGAGGGTTACGAGCAGTACTTC

v_gene: TRBV4-1
d_gene: TRBD1
abundance: once
j_gene: TRBJ1-5
CDR3aa: CASSQDIMAQGENQPQHF
CDR3nt: TGCGCCAGCAGCCAAGATATTATGGCACAGGGGGAGAATCAGCCCCAGCATTTT

v_gene: TRBV4-3
d_gene: NA
abundance: NA
j_gene: TRBJ2-1
CDR3aa: CASSQGEGKTYNEQFF
CDR3nt: TGCGCCAGCAGCCAAGGAGAAGGGAAGACCTACAATGAGCAGTTCTTC

v_gene: TRBV11-3
d_gene: NA
abundance: few
j_gene: TRBJ2-7
CDR3aa: CASSPWMFGEQYF
CDR3nt: TGTGCCAGCAGCCCTTGGATGTTTGGGGAGCAGTACTTC

v_gene: TRBV28
d_gene: NA
abundance: NA
j_gene: TRBJ2-3
CDR3aa: CASSPAEKNTDTQYF
CDR3nt: TGTGCCAGCAGTCCCGCGGAGAAAAACACAGATACGCAGTATTTT

v_gene: TRBV7-8
d_gene: NA
abundance: NA
j_gene: TRBJ1-1
CDR3aa: CASSLGVLGTEAFF
CDR3nt: TGTGCCAGCAGCCTGGGCGTACTGGGGACTGAAGCTTTCTTT

v_gene: TRBV6-5
d_gene: TRBD1
abundance: NA
j_gene: TRBJ1-1
CDR3aa: CASSYNGQALNTEAFF
CDR3nt: TGTGCCAGCAGTTACAACGGACAGGCTTTGAACACTGAAGCTTTCTTT

v_gene: TRBV5-1
d_gene: TRBD1
abundance: NA
j_gene: TRBJ1-4
CDR3aa: CASAPRDRGEKLFF
CDR3nt: TGCGCCAGCGCCCCAAGGGACAGGGGTGAAAAACTGTTTTTT

v_gene: TRBV3-1/TRBV3-2
d_gene: NA
abundance: once
j_gene: TRBJ2-1
CDR3aa: CASSQDLISHNEQFF
CDR3nt: TGTGCCAGCAGCCAAGATCTTATCTCCCACAATGAGCAGTTCTTC

v_gene: TRBV10-3
d_gene: TRBD2
abundance: NA
j_gene: TRBJ2-1
CDR3aa: CAIRRTSGRSFEHNEQFF
CDR3nt: TGTGCCATCCGCCGGACTAGCGGGAGGTCGTTTGAACACAATGAGCAGTTCTTC

v_gene: TRBV5-1
d_gene: TRBD2
abundance: few
j_gene: TRBJ2-7
CDR3aa: CASSSGEGRSEQYF
CDR3nt: TGCGCCAGCAGCTCGGGGGAGGGCCGCTCCGAGCAGTACTTC

v_gene: TRBV27
d_gene: NA
abundance: once
j_gene: TRBJ1-5
CDR3aa: CASSLQANQPQHF
CDR3nt: TGTGCCAGCAGTCTACAGGCCAATCAGCCCCAGCATTTT

v_gene: TRBV19
d_gene: NA
abundance: medium-sized
j_gene: TRBJ2-5
CDR3aa: CASSIVDGDGETQYF
CDR3nt: TGTGCCAGTAGTATAGTCGACGGCGATGGAGAGACCCAGTACTTC

v_gene: TRBV29-1
d_gene: TRBD1
abundance: NA
j_gene: TRBJ1-2
CDR3aa: CSDWIKGQGAGGYTF
CDR3nt: TGCAGCGACTGGATTAAGGGACAGGGGGCAGGAGGCTACACCTTC

v_gene: TRBV11-3
d_gene: NA
abundance: NA
j_gene: TRBJ1-1
CDR3aa: CASSLGDTEAFF
CDR3nt: TGTGCCAGCAGCTTAGGGGACACTGAAGCTTTCTTT

v_gene: TRBV4-3
d_gene: TRBD1
abundance: NA
j_gene: TRBJ1-1
CDR3aa: CASSRYGTGNTEAFF
CDR3nt: TGCGCCAGCAGCCGATACGGGACAGGGAACACTGAAGCTTTCTTT

v_gene: TRBV6-5
d_gene: TRBD1
abundance: NA
j_gene: TRBJ1-4
CDR3aa: CASSYSRDRNEKLFF
CDR3nt: TGTGCCAGCAGTTACTCCCGGGACAGAAATGAAAAACTGTTTTTT

v_gene: TRBV11-2
d_gene: NA
abundance: once
j_gene: TRBJ2-5
CDR3aa: CASSLELRPRETQYF
CDR3nt: TGTGCCAGCAGCTTAGAACTTCGTCCCAGAGAGACCCAGTACTTC